The sequence of this T cell receptor beta chain was determined in a study of human T cells and chemical hapten exposure (dated by TCRdb to the early 2020s). Describing the broader study: The libraries were sequenced as a pool, and the TCR yield per sample differed mostly because of small variations in library volumes within the pool. Peripheral blood TCR repertoire changes were tracked in vivo in alopecia patients during primary and secondary sensitization to the hapten diphenylcyclopropenone (DPC). From each blood RNA sample, both TCR alpha and TCR beta chains were sequenced. General study outcomes and caveats: Repeated subsampling changed both the strength of the expansion versus patch-test correlation and the threshold at which the correlation became significant. DPC sensitization did not change the number of TCRs with a frequency above 1 in 1000, and there was no evidence of changes in global repertoire structure.

At least ten counts were recorded for this clonotype. Its cognate antigen has yet to be identified. This CDR3 is missing its conserved last phenylalanine or tryptophan, likely due to a read error. No DNA is shown, since the ends of the CDR3 on it are uncertain; the CDR3 is the one TCRdb lists. Libraries were prepared through RACE. Reads for this sample came from a NextSeq 500. Library preparation attached unique molecular identifiers to individual cDNA molecules for quantitative, reproducible TCR counting. In the authors' own workflow: Samples had a median of roughly 98,000 TCRs, with a range from roughly 20,000 to 700,000. The Decombinator software suite was used to annotate V, J and CDR3 in the TCR reads. For the PS versus PT1 abundance plots, all samples were subsampled to the same number of TCRs (28,000). TCRs were defined as expanded if absent before sensitization and observed at least eight times at the 2-week time point. TCRdb reworked the public reads: Q25 trimming with fastp, MiXCR clone assembly, productive beta chains retained. Duplicate CDR3 protein sequences are folded into a single record with the most common DNA and genes. Clone size and V and J calls follow TCRdb, not the original study. The sample has 35,000 to 50,000 distinct CDR3 sequences on record, roughly 4.5% of them singletons. The ten largest clonotypes hold approximately 1.5% of the sample.

Reading the germline V gene gives CDR1 LGHNA and CDR2 YSLEER. The CDR3 is 11 amino acids long, termini counted. The time point label corresponds to: healthy volunteer bleed at 2 weeks. Total RNA was isolated from unfractionated whole blood collected in Tempus Blood RNA tubes. About 5 healthy volunteers were used as TCR sequencing controls and were bled at day 0, 2 weeks and 6 weeks. The sequencing sample was made of whole blood. The source of this sequence is a female donor in good health. Some clones in this sample may be carry-over from other donors' samples. The rearranged chain carries TRBV4-3 and TRBJ2-3; the D segment call TRBD1 is taken from the table without a DNA check. The CDR3 protein: CASSPPQPRRL.